The source of this T cell receptor (beta chain) is a study of blood T cell repertoires in COVID-19. Overall study context: The origin of the acute and convalescent COVID-19 samples was the United States, Italy and Spain.

This CDR3 comprises 15 residues. Germline CDR1 SGHTA, CDR2 FQGTGA. Trimming left V 4 bases short and J 0 bases short, with 11 bases between. In the authors' methods: Estimated nucleated cell counts came from reference gene primer amplification. This table comes from immunoSEQ multiplex PCR, and its TCRdb copy is limited to in-frame clones, with some not included. That table is the source of V, J and clone size, and D and trimming were worked out from the DNA. The table has roughly 27,000 clones, more than 85% seen once. This chain links TRBV7-3 with TRBJ2-3; D is possibly TRBD1 (5 bases). This receptor was obtained from a human donor with active COVID-19. The donor label of this sample is uncertain. The sequencing sample was made of peripheral blood. The CDR3 DNA reads TGTGCCAGCAGCTACCGACAGACCAGCACAGATACGCAGTATTTT. This sequence encodes CASSYRQTSTDTQYF.